This TCR beta chain was recovered during a study of human T cells and chemical hapten exposure. This CDR3 has 14 amino acids. Germline assignment: CDR1 SGHRS and CDR2 YFSETQ. Trimming left V 4 bases short and J 3 bases short, with 13 bases between. From the RACE reads, TCRdb called clonotypes with MiXCR, one entry per CDR3 protein. The table records 75,000 to 100,000 distinct CDR3 sequences, about 10% of them present only once. Documented time point: patch test 1, 2 weeks after DPC sensitization. Treatment of the sample: therapeutic diphenylcyclopropenone sensitization with weekly scalp DPC. This clonotype was picked up many times.

Sequenced material: whole blood, taken in connection with sensitization to the hapten diphenylcyclopropenone (DPC). This TCR came from a man aged 35-49 years with alopecia areata. Some clones in this sample may be carry-over from other donors' samples. The rearrangement joins TRBV5-1 to TRBJ2-5; D is ambiguous. CDR3 sequence: CASSPEGRKETQYF. For the CDR3, the DNA is TGCGCCAGCAGCCCGGAAGGCCGAAAAGAGACCCAGTACTTC.